What follows are 17 T cell receptor beta chains derived from one specimen sequenced in a study of CD8 T cells in ankylosing spondylitis. Study observations and caveats: Typical of ankylosing spondylitis blood, it appeared, was a TCR beta motif of eight highly homologous variants.

TCRdb called the 5' RACE reads again in MiXCR, with one record for every CDR3 protein. This table holds 200,000 to 250,000 distinct CDR3 sequences, around 6.6% found once. Antigen specificity for these receptors is unknown. Sequencing was carried out using blood, either unsorted or a sorted T cell fraction (not recorded which). Source of these receptors: a male donor with ankylosing spondylitis.

This clonotype occurred many times. The genes are TRBV7-6 and TRBJ1-3, with a weak D call TRBD1 (5 bases). V dropped 0 bases and J dropped 7 bases, with 16 bases sitting between them. The CDR3 extends over 16 amino acids. Germline CDR1 and CDR2: SGHVS and FNYEAQ. In DNA, the CDR3 is TGTGCCAGCAGCTTAGCAGCGGGGACGGATTGGAACACCATATATTTT. This sequence encodes CASSLAAGTDWNTIYF.

This clonotype has at least ten counts. J is TRBJ2-7 and V is TRBV7-9, with D tentatively TRBD2 (6 bases). Trimming shortened V by 0 bases and J by 0 bases, and 9 bases separated the two germline ends. This CDR3 has 15 residues. Germline assignment: CDR1 SEHNR and CDR2 FQNEAQ (reference sequence). CDR3 DNA: TGTGCCAGCAGCTTAGCGGAAGCGGGCTCCTACGAGCAGTACTTC. Translated: CASSLAEAGSYEQYF.

This clonotype was seen ten or more times. This sequence joins TRBV6-1 and TRBJ2-7; 14 bases align to TRBD2. After removal of 4 bases from V and 2 bases from J, the junction contained 4 bases not matched to a gene. The CDR3 sequence is 16 residues long. CDR1 and CDR2 from the germline V gene are MNHNS and SASEGT. CDR3: CASSVLTSGRAYEQYF. The CDR3 DNA reads TGTGCCAGCAGTGTCCTGACTAGCGGGAGGGCCTACGAGCAGTACTTC.

This clonotype was seen at least ten times. The chain combines TRBV10-3 with TRBJ2-2, with 12 bases fitting TRBD1. CDR1 is ENHRY, CDR2 SYGVKD, per germline. The V and J ends lost 7 bases and 5 bases, in that order; junction bases with no gene match: 5. CDR3 length equals 15 residues. As DNA, the CDR3 is TGTGCCATCACTGGGACAGGGGGCGGTACCGGGGAGCTGTTTTTT. The encoded protein is CAITGTGGGTGELFF.

This clonotype was counted ten times or more. This chain joins TRBV27 and TRBJ1-2, with D perhaps matching TRBD1 (6 bases). The V gene lost 8 bases and the J gene lost 4 bases, with 17 bases spanning the gap. Per germline, CDR1 MNHEY and CDR2 SMNVEV (reference sequence). The CDR3 has 14 amino acids. CDR3 amino acids: CASGITGILYGYTF. The CDR3 DNA sequence: TGTGCCAGCGGAATAACAGGGATTCTCTATGGCTACACCTTC.

This clonotype has just a few counts. The chain couples TRBV7-9 to TRBJ2-1; D gene ambiguous. Germline CDR1 is SEHNR and CDR2 is FQNEAQ (reference sequence). With 5 bases removed from V and 3 bases from J, the gap between germline ends came to 14 bases. CDR3 length equals 15 residues. DNA of the CDR3: TGTGCCAGCAGCCACCCAGACACCCTCTACAATGAGCAGTTCTTC. Translating it yields CASSHPDTLYNEQFF.

This clonotype has ten or more counts. This sequence joins TRBV12-3 or TRBV12-4 and TRBJ2-5; weak D call: TRBD1 (6 bases). There are 13 residues in the CDR3. Trimming took off 8 bases at V and 5 bases at J, with 15 bases between the two ends. CDR3: CASGGRLWETQYF. The CDR3 DNA sequence: TGTGCCAGCGGGGGCAGGCTCTGGGAGACCCAGTACTTC.

This clonotype was observed at least ten times. CDR3 sequence (DNA): TGTGCCAGCAGCCCCTCGCGGGTGATACAGTTCTTC. Translation gives CASSPSRVIQFF. The chain uses TRBV12-3 or TRBV12-4 and TRBJ2-1; the D gene is possibly TRBD2 (5 bases). The CDR3 is 12 amino acids. Trimming took 6 bases from V and 13 from J, leaving 16 bases between them.

The rearrangement uses TRBV5-4 and TRBJ2-7, with D possibly TRBD1 on 6 matching bases. The V and J ends lost 1 base and 0 bases respectively, with 11 bases between them. Germline values: CDR1 SGHNT, CDR2 YYREEE (reference sequence). This CDR3 region has 15 residues. In DNA form, the CDR3 reads TGTGCCAGCAGCTTGTCCGGGACATTCTCCTACGAGCAGTACTTC. Its protein is CASSLSGTFSYEQYF.

J is TRBJ2-1 and V is TRBV7-9; D possibly corresponds to TRBD1 (6 bases). V lost 5 bases to trimming and J lost 4 bases, with 15 bases between them. There are 15 residues in the CDR3. Germline CDR1 SEHNR, CDR2 FQNEAQ (reference sequence). In nucleotides, the CDR3 is TGTGCCAGCAGCCCGAGCTGGACAGAATACAATGAGCAGTTCTTC. This translates into CASSPSWTEYNEQFF. The whole variable domain, filled in from reference TRBV7-9 and TRBJ2-1, reads DTGVSQNPRHKITKRGQNVTFRCDPISEHNRLYWYRQTLGQGPEFLTYFQNEAQLEKSRLLSDRFSAERPKGSFSTLEIQRTEQGDSAMYLCASSPSWTEYNEQFFGPGTRLTVL.

This clonotype was seen ten or more times. The chain couples TRBV7-8 to TRBJ2-1; TRBD2 matches at 12 bases. In germline, CDR1 is SGHVS, CDR2 FQNEAQ. This CDR3 has 15 residues. The V and J ends lost 5 bases and 10 bases, in that order; junction bases with no gene match: 9. CDR3 region: CASSHPPGTSGEQFF. The CDR3 DNA is TGTGCCAGCAGCCATCCTCCCGGGACTAGCGGGGAGCAGTTCTTC.

This clonotype showed up many times. This chain joins TRBV6-1 and TRBJ2-7, with 8 positions matching TRBD1. CDR3 length: 13 amino acids. Germline loops: CDR1 MNHNS, CDR2 SASEGT. The V segment lost 8 bases and the J segment 6 bases; nucleotides outside the gene matches: 9. CDR3 residues: CASGPSGGREQYF. As DNA, the CDR3 is TGTGCCAGCGGACCGTCAGGGGGCCGCGAGCAGTACTTC.

This clonotype showed up many times. This chain connects TRBV10-3 to TRBJ1-2, with unresolved D. Trimming shortened V by 8 bases and J by 3 bases, and 28 bases separated the two germline ends. The CDR3 is 18 amino acids. In germline, CDR1 is ENHRY, CDR2 SYGVKD. The CDR3 DNA reads as TGTGCCATCTTGGCAATTAGTTCAGGAGGGAATCTTGACTATGGCTACACCTTC. Translated, it gives CAILAISSGGNLDYGYTF.

The chain couples TRBV4-3 to TRBJ2-1, with 12 positions matching TRBD2. CDR3 size: 18 residues. CDR1 LGHNA and CDR2 YSLEER come from the germline V gene. Trimming took 4 bases from V and 0 from J; bases not matched to a gene: 7. The CDR3 loop reads CASSPGLAGLSSYNEQFF. The CDR3 coding sequence is TGCGCCAGCAGCCCTGGACTAGCGGGACTTAGCTCCTACAATGAGCAGTTCTTC.

This sequence joins TRBV12-3 or TRBV12-4 and TRBJ1-6; D gene ambiguous. The CDR3 sequence is 15 residues long. Trimming left V 2 bases short and J 0 bases short, with 5 bases between. For the CDR3, the DNA is TGTGCCAGCAGTTTAATTGGCTCCTATAATTCACCCCTCCACTTT. Encoded protein: CASSLIGSYNSPLHF.

The CDR3 coding sequence is TGCGCCAGCAGAGGGTCCAAGGACGAGCAGTACTTC. This gives the protein CASRGSKDEQYF. The chain uses TRBV5-1 and TRBJ2-7; D gene ambiguous. This CDR3 has 12 residues. V lost 5 bases to trimming and J lost 5 bases, with 11 bases between them. From germline, CDR1 is SGHRS and CDR2 YFSETQ.

This clonotype was observed many times. The chain is built from TRBV20-1 and TRBJ2-1; 9 nucleotides line up with TRBD2. The V and J ends lost 4 bases and 1 base, in that order; junction bases with no gene match: 11. CDR1 is DFQATT, CDR2 SNEGSKA, per germline (reference sequence). This CDR3 has 17 residues. CDR3 nucleotide sequence: TGCAGTGCTAAAAGGCGGGAGGGAAGGGTATCCTACAATGAGCAGTTCTTC. Protein product: CSAKRREGRVSYNEQFF.